These T cell receptor beta chains were read from a single sample in a study of identical twins. From the 5' RACE reads, TCRdb called clonotypes with MiXCR, one entry per CDR3 protein. Of 550,000 to 700,000 distinct CDR3 sequences listed, approximately 10% are singletons. These data are also associated with another study on yellow fever vaccine responses in identical twins.

Sample: PBMCs. These receptors were collected from a woman aged 18-29 years in good health. The CDR3 runs from the conserved cysteine through the conserved F or W. Fields, in order: CDR3 length, clone size, J gene, V gene, D gene, CDR3 DNA, CDR3 protein. A D gene is named only where the DNA matches it firmly. Rows give clone size only sometimes, using once, few, many, or a class for an expanded clone.

15 few TRBJ2-7 TRBV4-3 NA TGCGCCAGCAGCCTGTTGGTCGGGTTATCCTACGAGCAGTACTTC CASSLLVGLSYEQYF
13 few TRBJ2-2 TRBV10-2 NA TGCGCCAGCCGGACGGTGGGCACTGGGGAGCTGTTTTTT CASRTVGTGELFF
15 few TRBJ2-3 TRBV14 NA TGTGCCAGCAGCCAAGATATGGCCATGGCAGATACGCAGTATTTT CASSQDMAMADTQYF
14 many TRBJ2-3 TRBV29-1 NA TGCAGCGTTGAACGGGCAGGGGCAACAGATACGCAGTATTTT CSVERAGATDTQYF
13 NA TRBJ2-5 TRBV2 NA TGTGCCAGCATAGGTGTGTTACAAGAGACCCAGTACTTC CASIGVLQETQYF
16 few TRBJ2-1 TRBV20-1 TRBD1 TGCAGTGCTAGATATGCACAGGGGGCAATTCCCACCGAGCAGTTCTTC CSARYAQGAIPTEQFF
13 many TRBJ1-1 TRBV30 NA TGTGCCTGGAGTGTGCGCGGGAACACTGAAGCTTTCTTT CAWSVRGNTEAFF
15 NA TRBJ2-7 TRBV4-2 TRBD1 TGTGCCAGCAGCCAAGATCAAGGGGGCAACAACGAGCAGTACTTC CASSQDQGGNNEQYF
16 many TRBJ2-1 TRBV5-6 TRBD2 TGTGCCAGCAGCCTGTGGAGCGGGGAAACCTACAATGAGCAGTTCTTC CASSLWSGETYNEQFF
17 NA TRBJ2-1 TRBV6-2/TRBV6-3 NA TGTGCCAGCAGTTACGAAAGGGTCCAGAGCTCCTACAATGAGCAGTTCTTC CASSYERVQSSYNEQFF
13 NA TRBJ2-7 TRBV29-1 TRBD2 TGCAGCGCTCAGAGCGGGAGTGCGTACGAGCAGTACTTC CSAQSGSAYEQYF
11 many TRBJ2-2 TRBV30 NA TGTGCCTGGAGTGTGACCGGGGAGCTGTTTTTT CAWSVTGELFF